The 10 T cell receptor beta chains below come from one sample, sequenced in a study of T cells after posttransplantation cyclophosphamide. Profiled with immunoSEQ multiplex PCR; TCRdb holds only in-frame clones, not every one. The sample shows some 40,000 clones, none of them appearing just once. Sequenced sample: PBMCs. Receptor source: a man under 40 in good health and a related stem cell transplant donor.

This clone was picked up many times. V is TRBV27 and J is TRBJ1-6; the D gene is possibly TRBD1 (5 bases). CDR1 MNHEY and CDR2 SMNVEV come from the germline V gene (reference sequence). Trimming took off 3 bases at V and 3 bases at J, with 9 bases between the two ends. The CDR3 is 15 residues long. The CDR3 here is CASSFDSYYNSPLHF. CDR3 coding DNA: TGTGCCAGCAGTTTCGACAGCTACTATAATTCACCCCTCCACTTT.

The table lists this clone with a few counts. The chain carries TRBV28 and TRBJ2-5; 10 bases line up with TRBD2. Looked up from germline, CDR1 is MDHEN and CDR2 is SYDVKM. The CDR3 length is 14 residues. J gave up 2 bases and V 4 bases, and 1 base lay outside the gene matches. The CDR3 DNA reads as TGTGCCAGCAGTTCACTAGCGGGACAAGAGACCCAGTACTTC. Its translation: CASSSLAGQETQYF.

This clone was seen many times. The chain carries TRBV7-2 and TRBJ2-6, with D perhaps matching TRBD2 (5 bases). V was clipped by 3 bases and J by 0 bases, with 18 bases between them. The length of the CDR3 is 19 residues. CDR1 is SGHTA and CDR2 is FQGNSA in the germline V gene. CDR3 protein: CASSFPGGGINSGANVLTF. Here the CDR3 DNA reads TGTGCCAGCAGCTTTCCAGGAGGAGGAATAAACTCTGGGGCCAACGTCCTGACTTTC.

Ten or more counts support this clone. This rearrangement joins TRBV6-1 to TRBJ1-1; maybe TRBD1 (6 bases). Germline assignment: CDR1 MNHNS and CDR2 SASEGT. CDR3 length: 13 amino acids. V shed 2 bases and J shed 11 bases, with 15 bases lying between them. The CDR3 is CASSELRLQGAFF. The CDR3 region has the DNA TGTGCCAGCAGTGAACTTCGTCTTCAGGGGGCTTTCTTT.

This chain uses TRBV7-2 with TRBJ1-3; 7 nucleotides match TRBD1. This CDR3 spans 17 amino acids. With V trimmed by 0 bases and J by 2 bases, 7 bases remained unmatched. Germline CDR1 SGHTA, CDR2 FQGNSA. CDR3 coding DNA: TGTGCCAGCAGCTTAGCGAGGGGGACAGAGGCTGGAAACACCATATATTTT. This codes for CASSLARGTEAGNTIYF.

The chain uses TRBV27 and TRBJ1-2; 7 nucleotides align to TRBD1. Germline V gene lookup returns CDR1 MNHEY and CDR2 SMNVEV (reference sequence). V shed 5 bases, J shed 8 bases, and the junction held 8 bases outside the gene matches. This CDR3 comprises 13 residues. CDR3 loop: CASSQDRAGGYTF. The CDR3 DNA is TGTGCCAGCAGTCAAGACAGGGCGGGCGGCTACACCTTC.

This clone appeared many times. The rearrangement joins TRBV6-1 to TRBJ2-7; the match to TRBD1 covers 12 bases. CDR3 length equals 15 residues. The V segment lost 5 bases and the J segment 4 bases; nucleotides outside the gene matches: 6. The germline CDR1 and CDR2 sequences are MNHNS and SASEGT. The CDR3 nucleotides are TGTGCCAGCAGTACACCGGGACAGGGGGCTTACGAGCAGTACTTC. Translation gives CASSTPGQGAYEQYF.

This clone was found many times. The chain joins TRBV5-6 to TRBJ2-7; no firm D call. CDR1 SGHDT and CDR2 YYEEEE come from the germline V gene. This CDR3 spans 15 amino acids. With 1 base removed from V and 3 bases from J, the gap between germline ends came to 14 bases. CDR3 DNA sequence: TGTGCCAGCAGCTTGACGACGGGTATGGGCTACGAGCAGTACTTC. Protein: CASSLTTGMGYEQYF.

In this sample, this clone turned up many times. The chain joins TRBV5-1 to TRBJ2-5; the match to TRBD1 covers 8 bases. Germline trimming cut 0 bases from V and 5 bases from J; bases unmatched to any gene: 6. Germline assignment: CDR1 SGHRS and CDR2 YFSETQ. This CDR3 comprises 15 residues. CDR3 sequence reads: CASSLAAGGGETQYF. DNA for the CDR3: TGCGCCAGCAGCTTGGCGGCAGGGGGCGGGGAGACCCAGTACTTC.

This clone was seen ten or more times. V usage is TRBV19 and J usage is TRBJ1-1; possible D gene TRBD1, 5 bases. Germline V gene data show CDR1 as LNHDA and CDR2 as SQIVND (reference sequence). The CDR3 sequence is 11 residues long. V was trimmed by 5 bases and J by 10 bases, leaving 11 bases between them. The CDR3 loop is CASSVGGGAFF. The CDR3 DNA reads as TGTGCCAGTAGTGTCGGGGGGGGAGCTTTCTTT.